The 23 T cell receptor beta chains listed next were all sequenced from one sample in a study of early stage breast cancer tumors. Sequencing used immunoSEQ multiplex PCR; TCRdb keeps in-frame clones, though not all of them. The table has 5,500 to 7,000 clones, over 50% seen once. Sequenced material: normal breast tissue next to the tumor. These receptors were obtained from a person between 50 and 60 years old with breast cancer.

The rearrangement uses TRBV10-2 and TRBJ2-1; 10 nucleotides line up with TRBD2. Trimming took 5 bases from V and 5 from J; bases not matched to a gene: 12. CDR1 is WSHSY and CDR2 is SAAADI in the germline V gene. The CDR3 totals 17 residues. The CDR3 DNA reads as TGCGCCAGCAGTCCCCGACTTCTAGCGGGAGCCGACAATGAGCAGTTCTTC. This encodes CASSPRLLAGADNEQFF.

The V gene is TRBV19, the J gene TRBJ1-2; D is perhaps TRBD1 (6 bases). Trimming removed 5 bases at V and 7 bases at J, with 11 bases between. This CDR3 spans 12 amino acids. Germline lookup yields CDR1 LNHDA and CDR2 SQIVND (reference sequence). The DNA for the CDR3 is TGTGCCAGTAGTTACGGGGGCGCTGGCTACACCTTC. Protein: CASSYGGAGYTF.

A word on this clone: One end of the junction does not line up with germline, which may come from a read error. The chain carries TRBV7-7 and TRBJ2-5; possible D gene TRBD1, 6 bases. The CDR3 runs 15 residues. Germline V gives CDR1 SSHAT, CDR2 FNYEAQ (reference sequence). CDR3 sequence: CASSLGDTDQETQYF. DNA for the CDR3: TGTGCTAGCAGCTTAGGGGACACGGACCAAGAGACCCAGTACTTC.

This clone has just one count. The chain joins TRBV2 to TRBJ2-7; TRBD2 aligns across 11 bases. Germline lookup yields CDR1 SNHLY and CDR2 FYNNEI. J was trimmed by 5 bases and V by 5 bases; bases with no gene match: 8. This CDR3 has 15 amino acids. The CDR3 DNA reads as TGTGCCAGCAGTAAGAGGACTAGCGGGTACAACGAGCAGTACTTC. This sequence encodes CASSKRTSGYNEQYF.

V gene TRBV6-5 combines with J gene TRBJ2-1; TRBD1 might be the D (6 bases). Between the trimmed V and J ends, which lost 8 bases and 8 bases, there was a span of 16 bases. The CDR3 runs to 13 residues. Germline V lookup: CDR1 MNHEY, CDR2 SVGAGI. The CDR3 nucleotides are TGTGCCAGCGGACCATTAGGGGGAGATGAGCAGTTCTTC. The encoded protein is CASGPLGGDEQFF.

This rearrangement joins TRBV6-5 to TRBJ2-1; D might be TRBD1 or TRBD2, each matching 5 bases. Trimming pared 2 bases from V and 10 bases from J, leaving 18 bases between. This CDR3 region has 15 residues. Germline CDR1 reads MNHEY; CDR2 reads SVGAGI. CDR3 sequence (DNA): TGTGCCAGCAGTTACGGGGCCCGGACTCCGGGCGAGCAGTTCTTC. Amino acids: CASSYGARTPGEQFF.

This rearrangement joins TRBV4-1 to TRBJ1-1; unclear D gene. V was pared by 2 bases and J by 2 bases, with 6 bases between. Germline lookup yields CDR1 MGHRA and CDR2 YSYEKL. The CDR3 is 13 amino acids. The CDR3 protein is CASSQTGNTEAFF. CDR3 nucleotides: TGCGCCAGCAGCCAAACGGGTAACACTGAAGCTTTCTTT.

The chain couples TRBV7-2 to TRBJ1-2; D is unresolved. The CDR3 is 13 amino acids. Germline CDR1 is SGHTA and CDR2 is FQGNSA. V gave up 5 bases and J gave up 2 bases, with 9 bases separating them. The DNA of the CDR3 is TGTGCCAGCAGCCCCGACAAGAACTATGGCTACACCTTC. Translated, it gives CASSPDKNYGYTF.

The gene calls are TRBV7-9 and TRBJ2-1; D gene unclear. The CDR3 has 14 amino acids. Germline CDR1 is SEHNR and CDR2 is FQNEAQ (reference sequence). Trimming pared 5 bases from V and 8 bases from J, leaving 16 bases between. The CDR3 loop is CASSPSWGSHEQFF. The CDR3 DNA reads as TGTGCCAGCAGCCCGTCATGGGGTTCCCATGAGCAGTTCTTC.

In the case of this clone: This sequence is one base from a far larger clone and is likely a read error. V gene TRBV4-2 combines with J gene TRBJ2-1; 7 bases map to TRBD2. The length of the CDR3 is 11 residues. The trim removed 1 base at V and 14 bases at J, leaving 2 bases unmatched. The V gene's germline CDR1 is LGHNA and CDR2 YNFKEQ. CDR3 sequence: CASSQGGGEFF. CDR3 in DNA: TGTGCCAGCAGCCAAGGGGGAGGGGAGTTCTTC.

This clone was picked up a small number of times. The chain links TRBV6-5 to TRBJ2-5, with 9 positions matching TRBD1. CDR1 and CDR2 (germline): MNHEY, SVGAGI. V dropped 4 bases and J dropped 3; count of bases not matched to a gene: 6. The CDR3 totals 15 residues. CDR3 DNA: TGTGCCAGCAGTTCTACGACAGGGGGTAAAGAGACCCAGTACTTC. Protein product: CASSSTTGGKETQYF.

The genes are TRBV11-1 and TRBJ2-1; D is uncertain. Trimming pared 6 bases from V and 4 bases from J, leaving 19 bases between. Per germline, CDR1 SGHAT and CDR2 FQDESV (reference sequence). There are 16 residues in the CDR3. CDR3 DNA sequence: TGTGCCAGCAGGTTGGATCTACCACCAGAATACAATGAGCAGTTCTTC. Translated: CASRLDLPPEYNEQFF.

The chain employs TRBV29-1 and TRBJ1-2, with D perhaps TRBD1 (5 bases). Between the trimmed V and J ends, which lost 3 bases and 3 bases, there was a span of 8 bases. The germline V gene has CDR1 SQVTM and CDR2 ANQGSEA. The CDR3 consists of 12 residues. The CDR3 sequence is CSVEGGDYGYTF. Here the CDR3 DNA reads TGCAGCGTTGAGGGGGGGGACTATGGCTACACCTTC.

CDR3 DNA sequence: TGTGCCAGCAGCCCGACCGGGACAGCTCGCTCTGGAAACACCATATATTTT. It translates to CASSPTGTARSGNTIYF. The chain combines TRBV7-2 with TRBJ1-3; 7 positions match TRBD1. The CDR3 loop spans 17 amino acids. V lost 5 bases, J lost 0 bases, and 10 bases stayed unmatched. The V gene's germline CDR1 is SGHTA and CDR2 FQGNSA.

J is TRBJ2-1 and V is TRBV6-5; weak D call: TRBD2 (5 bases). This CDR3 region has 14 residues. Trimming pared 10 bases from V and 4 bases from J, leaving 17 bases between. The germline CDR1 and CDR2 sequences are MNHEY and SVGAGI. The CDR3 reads CATQMYRGYNEQFF. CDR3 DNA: TGTGCCACCCAGATGTACCGAGGGTACAATGAGCAGTTCTTC.

CDR3 amino acids: CASSLDGEAAEEQFF. The CDR3 DNA is TGCGCCAGCAGCTTGGATGGAGAAGCGGCAGAAGAGCAGTTCTTC. The chain couples TRBV5-1 to TRBJ2-1, with D perhaps matching TRBD2 (5 bases). Germline values: CDR1 SGHRS, CDR2 YFSETQ. Trimming took 0 bases from V and 10 from J, leaving 17 bases between them. This CDR3 comprises 15 residues. Supplemented by reference TRBV5-1 and TRBJ2-1, the full variable domain reads KAGVTQTPRYLIKTRGQQVTLSCSPISGHRSVSWYQQTPGQGLQFLFEYFSETQRNKGNFPGRFSGRQFSNSRSEMNVSTLELGDSALYLCASSLDGEAAEEQFFGPGTRLTVL.

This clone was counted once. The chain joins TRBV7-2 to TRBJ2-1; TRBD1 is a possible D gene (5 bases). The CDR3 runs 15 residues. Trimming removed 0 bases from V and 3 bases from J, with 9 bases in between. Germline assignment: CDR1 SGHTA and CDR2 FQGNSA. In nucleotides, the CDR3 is TGTGCCAGCAGCTTAGCCCAGGGCCACTACAATGAGCAGTTCTTC. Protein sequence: CASSLAQGHYNEQFF.

The CDR3 sequence: CATSREGLAVVQSTQYF. The DNA for the CDR3 is TGTGCCACCAGCAGAGAGGGACTAGCGGTGGTTCAATCGACCCAGTACTTC. V gene TRBV15 combines with J gene TRBJ2-5; 11 positions match TRBD2. This CDR3 spans 17 amino acids. V was pared by 0 bases and J by 7 bases, with 10 bases of the junction left unmatched. Germline CDR1 is LNHNV and CDR2 is YYDKDF (reference sequence).

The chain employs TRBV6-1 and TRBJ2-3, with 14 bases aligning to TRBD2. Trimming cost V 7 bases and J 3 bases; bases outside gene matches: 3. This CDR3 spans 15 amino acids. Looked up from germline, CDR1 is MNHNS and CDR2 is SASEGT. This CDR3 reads CASKRLAGGTDTQYF. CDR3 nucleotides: TGTGCCAGCAAACGACTAGCGGGAGGGACAGATACGCAGTATTTT.

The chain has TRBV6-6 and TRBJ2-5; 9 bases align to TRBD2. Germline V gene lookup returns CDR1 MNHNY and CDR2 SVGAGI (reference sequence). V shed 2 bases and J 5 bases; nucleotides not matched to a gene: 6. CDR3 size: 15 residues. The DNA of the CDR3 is TGTGCCAGCAGTTACGTTAGCGGGAGCGGTGAGACCCAGTACTTC. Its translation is CASSYVSGSGETQYF.

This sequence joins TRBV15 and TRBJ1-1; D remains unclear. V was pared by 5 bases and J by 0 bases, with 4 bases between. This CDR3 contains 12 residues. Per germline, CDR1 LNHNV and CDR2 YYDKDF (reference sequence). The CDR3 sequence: CATSRVNTEAFF. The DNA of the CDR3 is TGTGCCACCAGCCGGGTGAACACTGAAGCTTTCTTT.

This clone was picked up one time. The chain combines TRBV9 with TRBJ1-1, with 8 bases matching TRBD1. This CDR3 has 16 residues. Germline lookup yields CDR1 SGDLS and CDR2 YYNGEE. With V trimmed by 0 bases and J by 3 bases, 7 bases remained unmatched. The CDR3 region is CASSVVPGGVDTEAFF. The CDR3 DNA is TGTGCCAGCAGCGTAGTACCAGGGGGCGTCGACACTGAAGCTTTCTTT.

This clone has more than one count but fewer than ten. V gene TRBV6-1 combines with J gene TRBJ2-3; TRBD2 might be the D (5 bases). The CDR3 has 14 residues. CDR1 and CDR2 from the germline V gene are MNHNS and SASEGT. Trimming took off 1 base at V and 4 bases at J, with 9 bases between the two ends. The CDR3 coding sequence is TGTGCCAGCAGTGAAGTCCTAGCAGCAGATACGCAGTATTTT. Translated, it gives CASSEVLAADTQYF.